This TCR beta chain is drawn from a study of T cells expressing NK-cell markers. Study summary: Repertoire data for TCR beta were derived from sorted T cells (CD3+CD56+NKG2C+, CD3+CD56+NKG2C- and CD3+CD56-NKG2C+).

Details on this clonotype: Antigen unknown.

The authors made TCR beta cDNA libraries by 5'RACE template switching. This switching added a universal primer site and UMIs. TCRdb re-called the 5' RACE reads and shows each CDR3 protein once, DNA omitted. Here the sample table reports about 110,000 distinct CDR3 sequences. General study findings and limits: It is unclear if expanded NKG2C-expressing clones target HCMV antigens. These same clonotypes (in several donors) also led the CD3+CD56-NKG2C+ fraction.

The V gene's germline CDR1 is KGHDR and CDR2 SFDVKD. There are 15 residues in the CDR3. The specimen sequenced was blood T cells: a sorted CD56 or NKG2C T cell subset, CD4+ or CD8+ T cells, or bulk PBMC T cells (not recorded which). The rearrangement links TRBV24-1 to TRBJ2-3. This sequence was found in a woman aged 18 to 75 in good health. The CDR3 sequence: CATTAGDAITDTQYF.